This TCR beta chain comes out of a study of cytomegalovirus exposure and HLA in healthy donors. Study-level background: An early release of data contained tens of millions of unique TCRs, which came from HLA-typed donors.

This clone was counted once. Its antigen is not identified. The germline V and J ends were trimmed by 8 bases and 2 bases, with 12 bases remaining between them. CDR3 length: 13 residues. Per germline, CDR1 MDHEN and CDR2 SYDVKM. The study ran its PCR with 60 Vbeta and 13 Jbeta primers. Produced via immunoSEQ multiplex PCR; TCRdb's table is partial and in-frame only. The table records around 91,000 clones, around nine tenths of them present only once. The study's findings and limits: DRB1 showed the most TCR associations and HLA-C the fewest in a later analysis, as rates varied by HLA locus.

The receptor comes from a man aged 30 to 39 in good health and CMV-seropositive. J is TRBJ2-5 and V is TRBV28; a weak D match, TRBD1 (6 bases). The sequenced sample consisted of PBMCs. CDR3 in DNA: TGTGCCAGCGGACGGGGACAACAAGAGACCCAGTACTTC. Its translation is CASGRGQQETQYF.